One and the same sample provided the 29 T cell receptor beta chains below, sequenced in a study of blood T cell repertoires in COVID-19 (dated by TCRdb to 2018 to 2021). The library was obtained by the immunoSEQ multiplex PCR assay. The immuneACCESS repertoire file appears here via TCRdb, limited to in-frame rearrangements. These files lack a portion of the clones; in checked studies, under half of the deficit traces to unresolved V genes, and the cause of the others is not known. The sample table contains over 60,000 clones; only one count was recorded for more than 75% of them. The ten most abundant clones make up about 19% of the sample. Sample: peripheral blood. These receptors all stem from a human donor in a cohort sampled during active COVID-19.

The chain is built from TRBV5-6 and TRBJ2-5, with D possibly TRBD2 on 6 matching bases. The V and J ends lost 1 base and 3 bases respectively, with 10 bases between them. The CDR3 is made up of 14 amino acids. Germline CDR1 and CDR2: SGHDT and YYEEEE. This chain's CDR3 is CASSLLGGEETQYF. For the CDR3, the DNA is TGTGCCAGCAGCTTGCTAGGAGGGGAAGAGACCCAGTACTTC. The full variable domain, with the rest looked up from reference TRBV5-6 and TRBJ2-5, is DAGVTQSPTHLIKTRGQQVTLRCSPKSGHDTVSWYQQALGQGPQFIFQYYEEEERQRGNFPDRFSGHQFPNYSSELNVNALLLGDSALYLCASSLLGGEETQYFGPGTRLLVL.

This clone was counted once. The chain combines TRBV19 with TRBJ2-7; 8 bases are shared with TRBD1. The CDR3 extends over 15 amino acids. V gave up 3 bases and J gave up 5 bases; unmatched junction bases: 9. Germline V gives CDR1 LNHDA, CDR2 SQIVND (reference sequence). The CDR3: CASSIGARGLDEQYF. CDR3 bases: TGTGCCAGTAGTATCGGGGCCAGGGGGCTCGACGAGCAGTACTTC.

The rearrangement joins TRBV7-6 to TRBJ2-7; TRBD1 aligns across 7 bases. The CDR3 loop spans 13 amino acids. V was pared by 4 bases and J by 7 bases, with 7 bases of the junction left unmatched. Germline loops: CDR1 SGHVS, CDR2 FNYEAQ. The CDR3 nucleotides read TGTGCCAGCAGCTCCTACAGGGGATCTGAGCAGTACTTC. As protein: CASSSYRGSEQYF. Based on the CDR3 plus reference TRBV7-6 and TRBJ2-7, the full variable domain is GAGVSQSPRYKVTKRGQDVALRCDPISGHVSLYWYRQALGQGPEFLTYFNYEAQQDKSGLPNDRFSAERPEGSISTLTIQRTEQRDSAMYRCASSSYRGSEQYFGPGTRLTVT.

The J gene is TRBJ2-1, the V gene TRBV7-9; possible D gene TRBD2, 5 bases. Trimming removed 5 bases from V and 6 bases from J, with 14 bases in between. This CDR3 is built from 14 residues. Germline assignment: CDR1 SEHNR and CDR2 FQNEAQ (reference sequence). The CDR3, as DNA: TGTGCCAGCAGCACCTTCGGACTGTTCAATGAGCAGTTCTTC. Its translation is CASSTFGLFNEQFF.

The chain is built from TRBV9 and TRBJ2-7, with D possibly TRBD1 on 6 matching bases. This CDR3 has 12 residues. V lost 3 bases and J lost 5, with 9 bases in between. Germline-derived CDR1 and CDR2 are SGDLS and YYNGEE. The CDR3 sequence is CASSANRDEQYF. CDR3 in DNA: TGTGCCAGCAGCGCCAACAGGGACGAGCAGTACTTC.

The chain carries TRBV27 and TRBJ2-7; TRBD1 matches 9 bases. J was trimmed by 12 bases and V by 8 bases; bases with no gene match: 14. The CDR3 consists of 13 residues. Germline assignment: CDR1 MNHEY and CDR2 SMNVEV (reference sequence). This CDR3 reads CASSTSRTGDPYF. The CDR3, as DNA: TGTGCCAGCTCAACATCCAGGACAGGGGATCCGTACTTC.

This chain links TRBV7-2 with TRBJ2-5, with D possibly matching TRBD2 (5 bases). The CDR3 has 15 amino acids. Germline CDR1 and CDR2: SGHTA and FQGNSA. Trimming took off 6 bases at V and 5 bases at J, with 19 bases between the two ends. The CDR3 region has the DNA TGTGCCAGCAGTCGAACCCGGGGATTTGAGGAGACCCAGTACTTC. Translated: CASSRTRGFEETQYF.

In DNA, the CDR3 is TGTGCCAGCAGTTTTCGGGGGGGGTATGGCTACACCTTC. It yields the protein CASSFRGGYGYTF. The rearrangement uses TRBV27 and TRBJ1-2, with D possibly TRBD1 on 5 matching bases. V lost 3 bases and J 5 bases, leaving 10 bases between the germline ends. Looked up from germline, CDR1 is MNHEY and CDR2 is SMNVEV (reference sequence). This CDR3 spans 13 amino acids.

The chain carries TRBV6-6 and TRBJ2-7, with TRBD1 matching over 8 bases. In germline, CDR1 is MNHNY, CDR2 SVGAGI (reference sequence). J was trimmed by 5 bases and V by 6 bases; bases with no gene match: 9. The CDR3 is 14 amino acids. The chain's CDR3 is CASRLYRGDDEQYF. CDR3 nucleotides: TGTGCCAGCAGACTATACAGGGGGGATGACGAGCAGTACTTC.

The gene calls are TRBV19 and TRBJ1-2, with a possible D match to TRBD1 (6 bases). The CDR3 has 17 residues. Between the trimmed V and J ends, which lost 8 bases and 2 bases, there was a span of 24 bases. The germline CDR1 and CDR2 sequences are LNHDA and SQIVND (reference sequence). The CDR3 nucleotides read TGTGCCAGTTCCACCCACGCACAGGGACGCCCGAACTATGGCTACACCTTC. It encodes CASSTHAQGRPNYGYTF. Together with reference TRBV19 and TRBJ1-2, the CDR3 gives the full variable domain: DGGITQSPKYLFRKEGQNVTLSCEQNLNHDAMYWYRQDPGQGLRLIYYSQIVNDFQKGDIAEGYSVSREKKESFPLTVTSAQKNPTAFYLCASSTHAQGRPNYGYTFGSGTRLTVV.

The chain links TRBV9 to TRBJ1-6; 7 nucleotides match TRBD1. Germline CDR1 and CDR2: SGDLS and YYNGEE. The V and J ends lost 0 bases and 6 bases, in that order; junction bases with no gene match: 6. The CDR3 length is 16 residues. CDR3 sequence reads: CASSVGGGRGNSPLHF. In DNA, the CDR3 is TGTGCCAGCAGCGTAGGAGGGGGCCGAGGTAATTCACCCCTCCACTTT.

V gene TRBV19 combines with J gene TRBJ1-2, with D maybe TRBD1 (6 bases). V was pared by 5 bases and J by 7 bases, with 20 bases between. The CDR3 covers 15 residues. Germline-derived CDR1 and CDR2 are LNHDA and SQIVND (reference sequence). This CDR3 reads CASSADRTALSGYTF. DNA for the CDR3: TGTGCCAGTAGTGCCGACAGGACAGCACTTAGTGGCTACACCTTC.

The chain combines TRBV7-9 with TRBJ1-2; D unresolved. Germline CDR1 reads SEHNR; CDR2 reads FQNEAQ (reference sequence). The V and J ends lost 6 bases and 8 bases respectively, with 13 bases between them. The CDR3 totals 12 residues. In DNA, the CDR3 is TGTGCCAGCAGTTATTCGGAGTTCGGCTACACCTTC. It translates to CASSYSEFGYTF.

The genes are TRBV2 and TRBJ2-7, with D maybe TRBD2 (6 bases). The CDR3 has 12 amino acids. V was pared by 4 bases and J by 9 bases, with 13 bases between. CDR1 SNHLY and CDR2 FYNNEI come from the germline V gene. CDR3 bases: TGTGCCAGCAGTGCAAAGGAGGGGACGCAGTACTTC. Its translation is CASSAKEGTQYF.

V is TRBV5-4 and J is TRBJ1-4, with 11 nucleotides matching TRBD1. Germline assignment: CDR1 SGHNT and CDR2 YYREEE (reference sequence). The trim removed 4 bases at V and 6 bases at J, leaving 8 bases unmatched. This CDR3 comprises 16 residues. The CDR3 here is CASSRVPGQGDEKLFF. In DNA, the CDR3 is TGTGCCAGCAGCCGGGTCCCGGGACAGGGGGATGAAAAACTGTTTTTT.

The J gene is TRBJ1-4, the V gene TRBV16; 8 positions match TRBD1. V trimming: 1 base; J trimming: 6 bases; junction bases outside the gene matches: 10. This CDR3 comprises 17 residues. The V gene's germline CDR1 is KGHSY and CDR2 FQNENV. For the CDR3, the DNA is TGTGCCAGCAGCCAATACAGACAGGGGCGCGTATATGAAAAACTGTTTTTT. As protein: CASSQYRQGRVYEKLFF. Supplemented by reference TRBV16 and TRBJ1-4, the full variable domain reads GEEVAQTPKHLVRGEGQKAKLYCAPIKGHSYVFWYQQVLKNEFKFLISFQNENVFDETGMPKERFSAKCLPNSPCSLEIQATKLEDSAVYFCASSQYRQGRVYEKLFFGSGTQLSVL.

Only a few counts were recorded for this clone. CDR3 sequence (DNA): TGCGCCAGCAGCCTCCTCGGGGGCGGGGGTTCACCCCTCCACTTT. Translation gives CASSLLGGGGSPLHF. This rearrangement joins TRBV10-2 to TRBJ1-6, with a tentative D call TRBD1 (6 bases). The ends were cut back, 6 bases at V and 9 bases at J, with 18 bases in the middle. The CDR3 contains 15 residues. Germline loops: CDR1 WSHSY, CDR2 SAAADI.

The genes are TRBV12-3 or TRBV12-4 and TRBJ2-7, with D possibly being TRBD2 (5 bases). V dropped 6 bases and J dropped 2 bases, with 8 bases sitting between them. The CDR3 is 12 amino acids. DNA for the CDR3: TGTGCCAGCAGCCCGGGGACCTACGAGCAGTACTTC. Translated, it gives CASSPGTYEQYF.

This rearrangement joins TRBV2 to TRBJ1-4; 9 bases agree with TRBD1. CDR1 and CDR2 (germline): SNHLY, FYNNEI. V lost 7 bases and J lost 8; bases outside the gene matches: 11. This CDR3 contains 15 residues. The CDR3 region has the DNA TGTGCCAGCAACTCCGACAGGGGGGTTAGCGAAAAACTGTTTTTT. It codes for CASNSDRGVSEKLFF.

This chain uses TRBV4-1 with TRBJ2-3; 11 bases align to TRBD2. Germline lookup yields CDR1 MGHRA and CDR2 YSYEKL. This CDR3 region has 17 residues. V was pared by 8 bases and J by 0 bases, with 10 bases of the junction left unmatched. CDR3 DNA: TGCGCCAGCGGCCCAACTAGCGGGGGTTCTAGCACAGATACGCAGTATTTT. It yields the protein CASGPTSGGSSTDTQYF.

The rearrangement uses TRBV5-1 and TRBJ1-6; the D is unclear. CDR3 length equals 14 residues. The V gene lost 0 bases and the J gene lost 8 bases, with 9 bases spanning the gap. Looked up from germline, CDR1 is SGHRS and CDR2 is YFSETQ. CDR3 sequence reads: CASSLAREDSPLHF. The CDR3 DNA reads as TGCGCCAGCAGCTTGGCTAGGGAGGATTCACCCCTCCACTTT.

The chain carries TRBV14 and TRBJ1-2; TRBD1 might be the D (5 bases). This CDR3 spans 15 amino acids. V was clipped by 5 bases and J by 4 bases, with 17 bases between them. The germline V gene has CDR1 SGHDN and CDR2 FVKESK. CDR3 DNA sequence: TGTGCCAGCAGCTCGTACACGGGGGAAGGCTATGGCTACACCTTC. Translating gives CASSSYTGEGYGYTF. Together with reference TRBV14 and TRBJ1-2, the CDR3 gives the full variable domain: EAGVTQFPSHSVIEKGQTVTLRCDPISGHDNLYWYRRVMGKEIKFLLHFVKESKQDESGMPNNRFLAERTGGTYSTLKVQPAELEDSGVYFCASSSYTGEGYGYTFGSGTRLTVV.

The J gene is TRBJ1-2, the V gene TRBV19, with D uncertain. CDR1 is LNHDA and CDR2 is SQIVND in the germline V gene (reference sequence). Trimming took 0 bases from V and 4 from J, leaving 6 bases between them. CDR3 length: 13 amino acids. The CDR3 sequence: CASSIDRLYGYTF. The CDR3 DNA is TGTGCCAGTAGTATAGACAGGCTCTATGGCTACACCTTC. The full variable domain, completed using reference TRBV19 and TRBJ1-2, is DGGITQSPKYLFRKEGQNVTLSCEQNLNHDAMYWYRQDPGQGLRLIYYSQIVNDFQKGDIAEGYSVSREKKESFPLTVTSAQKNPTAFYLCASSIDRLYGYTFGSGTRLTVV.

The genes are TRBV7-9 and TRBJ2-7, with 14 bases matching TRBD2. V was clipped by 5 bases and J by 2 bases; unmatched bases: 5. Looked up from germline, CDR1 is SEHNR and CDR2 is FQNEAQ (reference sequence). The CDR3 consists of 16 residues. The CDR3, as DNA: TGTGCCAGCAGCAAGGGACTAGCGGGGGAGACCTACGAGCAGTACTTC. Encoded protein: CASSKGLAGETYEQYF.

As DNA, the CDR3 is TGTGCCAGCAGCCAAGGGGGACTAGCGGGGGGCCTCTCCTACGAGCAGTACTTC. It translates to CASSQGGLAGGLSYEQYF. The V call is TRBV4-2, the J call TRBJ2-7, with 15 bases matching TRBD2. J gave up 0 bases and V 1 base, and 4 bases lay outside the gene matches. This CDR3 is 18 amino acids long. The germline V gene encodes CDR1 LGHNA and CDR2 YNFKEQ.

This rearrangement joins TRBV5-1 to TRBJ2-7; D is uncertain. Germline values: CDR1 SGHRS, CDR2 YFSETQ. V lost 0 bases and J 5 bases, leaving 12 bases between the germline ends. The CDR3 sequence is 14 residues long. The CDR3 nucleotides are TGCGCCAGCAGCTTGGGCTCTATGGTCCACGAGCAGTACTTC. This encodes CASSLGSMVHEQYF.

The V gene is TRBV15, the J gene TRBJ1-2; tentative D call: TRBD1 (6 bases). This CDR3 region has 13 residues. Trimming took 4 bases from V and 6 from J, leaving 12 bases between them. Germline V gene lookup returns CDR1 LNHNV and CDR2 YYDKDF (reference sequence). CDR3 protein: CATSTKNRDGYTF. The CDR3 DNA reads TGTGCCACCAGCACCAAAAACAGGGATGGCTACACCTTC.

The chain couples TRBV30 to TRBJ2-6, with TRBD1 identical over 9 bases. The V segment lost 3 bases and the J segment 0 bases; nucleotides outside the gene matches: 9. This CDR3 comprises 18 residues. Germline V gene lookup returns CDR1 GTSNPN and CDR2 SVGIG (reference sequence). This CDR3 reads CAWRTGQGYFSGANVLTF. DNA for the CDR3: TGTGCCTGGAGGACCGGACAGGGGTATTTCTCTGGGGCCAACGTCCTGACTTTC.

The gene calls are TRBV27 and TRBJ2-1; 8 positions match TRBD2. The CDR3 extends over 15 amino acids. Germline CDR1 MNHEY, CDR2 SMNVEV (reference sequence). J lost 2 bases, V lost 6 bases, and 6 bases had no gene match. CDR3 region: CASRVAGGPYNEQFF. CDR3 nucleotide sequence: TGTGCCAGCAGAGTTGCGGGGGGCCCCTACAATGAGCAGTTCTTC.